Sequencing of this TCR beta chain was carried out in a study of blood T cell repertoires in COVID-19. Study-wide context: There were acute and convalescent COVID-19 samples, and they came from the United States, Italy and Spain.

This table comes from immunoSEQ multiplex PCR, and its TCRdb copy is limited to in-frame clones, with some not included. The sample has a few hundred thousand clones, around 84% seen once. Germline lookup yields CDR1 SEHNR and CDR2 FQNEAQ (reference sequence). This CDR3 spans 14 amino acids. V lost 4 bases to trimming and J lost 7 bases; unmatched junction nucleotides: 6. The TCR originated in a woman in her thirties or forties who had recovered from COVID-19. Material for sequencing was peripheral blood. The chain is built from TRBV7-9 and TRBJ2-7; 11 nucleotides match TRBD2. CDR3 amino acids: CASSSTSGVEEQYF. The CDR3 coding sequence is TGTGCCAGCAGCTCGACTAGCGGGGTTGAAGAGCAGTACTTC.